The text below deals with one T cell receptor beta chain. CDR3 size: 12 residues. With 1 base removed from V and 8 bases from J, the gap between germline ends came to 7 bases. The germline V gene has CDR1 SGHTA and CDR2 FQGNSA. This entry comes from a study of T cell changes during pregnancy in multiple sclerosis. Measured with immunoSEQ multiplex PCR; TCRdb has only the in-frame clones, and not every one. Of tens of thousands of clones detected, approximately 93% appear once; the ten largest clones hold around 2%. This clonotype originated in a female donor with multiple sclerosis, enrolled in a pregnancy study. The sequences come from peripheral blood, collected in the second trimester of pregnancy. The chain combines TRBV7-2 with TRBJ2-3, with D tentatively TRBD1 (5 bases). Here the CDR3 reads CASSLGGGTQYF. The CDR3, as DNA: TGTGCCAGCAGCTTAGGGGGCGGTACGCAGTATTTT.